The entry that follows covers one T cell receptor beta chain sequence. The entry originates in a study of identical twins. V lost 0 bases, J lost 3 bases, and 12 bases lay in between. The CDR3 covers 16 residues. Germline lookup yields CDR1 SGHTA and CDR2 FQGNSA. Via MiXCR, TCRdb re-called the 5' RACE reads, giving one row per CDR3 protein. Of approximately 230,000 distinct CDR3 sequences listed, under 8.5% are singletons. These data were also filed under a second study, of T cells expressing NK-cell markers.

The sequenced sample was CD8+ T cells sorted from blood. This clonotype originated in a woman aged 18-29 years in good health. The chain joins TRBV7-2 to TRBJ2-1; no reliable D call. The CDR3: CASSLAGEVGYNEQFF. The CDR3, as DNA: TGTGCCAGCAGCTTAGCAGGTGAGGTGGGCTACAATGAGCAGTTCTTC.